This TCR beta chain is from a study of T cells after yellow fever vaccination. Across the whole study: When fractions had low cell numbers, they were prepared with SMART-Seq v4 Ultra Low Input. General observations from the study: Most clones from primary vaccination resurfaced after the booster (about 96% CD4, around 89% CD8). Researchers report a weaker secondary response that nonetheless peaked faster, day 5 versus 15.

Concerning this clonotype itself: Its antigen is not identified.

Germline lookup yields CDR1 GTSNPN and CDR2 SVGIG (reference sequence). V was pared by 6 bases and J by 4 bases, with 9 bases of the junction left unmatched. The length of the CDR3 is 15 residues. Conversion of TCR transcripts into cDNA relied on 5'RACE template switching, which added a universal primer site and UMIs. Via MiXCR, TCRdb re-called the 5' RACE reads, giving one row per CDR3 protein. The profile shows 300,000 to 400,000 distinct CDR3 sequences, 6% to 8% of them singletons. The TCR sequence derives from a young man who received the YFV17D yellow fever vaccine. Sequenced material: PBMCs, taken 5 days after the yellow fever booster vaccination. This rearrangement joins TRBV30 to TRBJ2-2; 9 bases align to TRBD2. The CDR3 is CACLGAGGGTGELFF. The CDR3 DNA sequence: TGTGCCTGCCTTGGAGCGGGAGGAGGCACCGGGGAGCTGTTTTTT.